These 7 T cell receptor beta chains were sequenced from one sample in a study of high-grade serous ovarian cancer treatment subgroups. Data came from immunoSEQ multiplex PCR; TCRdb stores just in-frame clones and leaves some out. The table records approximately 6,200 clones, about 85% of them present only once. Tumor tissue was taken before any definitive surgery or chemotherapy was given. Sequences were obtained from tumor tissue. The source of these receptors is a human donor with high-grade serous ovarian cancer.

CDR3 amino acids: CASRTEGVLGQPQHF. The DNA for the CDR3 is TGTGCCAGCAGAACTGAGGGGGTCCTCGGTCAGCCCCAGCATTTT. J is TRBJ1-5 and V is TRBV2; perhaps TRBD1 as D (6 bases). The CDR3 length is 15 residues. CDR1 is SNHLY, CDR2 FYNNEI, per germline. V dropped 6 bases and J dropped 6 bases, with 18 bases sitting between them. The full variable domain, with the rest looked up from reference TRBV2 and TRBJ1-5, is EPEVTQTPSHQVTQMGQEVILRCVPISNHLYFYWYRQILGQKVEFLVSFYNNEISEKSEIFDDQFSVERPDGSNFTLKIRSTKLEDSAMYFCASRTEGVLGQPQHFGDGTRLSIL.

This clone was observed a few times. V and J are TRBV15 and TRBJ2-5; 13 bases agree with TRBD2. The CDR3 is 18 residues long. The germline CDR1 and CDR2 sequences are LNHNV and YYDKDF (reference sequence). V shed 0 bases, J shed 2 bases, and the junction held 6 bases outside the gene matches. This CDR3 is CATSRDGGLAGRQETQYF. The CDR3 nucleotides read TGTGCCACCAGCAGAGATGGGGGACTAGCGGGGCGTCAAGAGACCCAGTACTTC.

This clone has more than one count but fewer than ten. The DNA of the CDR3 is TGTGCCAGCAGTCCGCGAGACAGGCATAACTATGGCTACACCTTC. As protein: CASSPRDRHNYGYTF. The genes are TRBV28 and TRBJ1-2, with D perhaps matching TRBD1 (6 bases). The CDR3 length is 15 residues. V lost 5 bases and J lost 1, with 14 bases in between. Germline-derived CDR1 and CDR2 are MDHEN and SYDVKM.

The chain couples TRBV7-2 to TRBJ2-7; D is uncertain. The V end was cut by 2 bases, the J end by 6 bases, with 8 bases between. The CDR3 totals 12 residues. Germline loops: CDR1 SGHTA, CDR2 FQGNSA. CDR3 bases: TGTGCCAGCAGCTTAAACTCCGGCGAGCAGTACTTC. Encoded protein: CASSLNSGEQYF.

This rearrangement joins TRBV5-6 to TRBJ2-2, with unresolved D. The CDR3 has 14 residues. Germline CDR1 is SGHDT and CDR2 is YYEEEE. Deletions cut 5 bases from V and 1 base from J, with 9 bases between. DNA of the CDR3: TGTGCCAGCAGGCACCGACAGAACACCGGGGAGCTGTTTTTT. It yields the protein CASRHRQNTGELFF. Complete variable domain (other parts from reference TRBV5-6 and TRBJ2-2): DAGVTQSPTHLIKTRGQQVTLRCSPKSGHDTVSWYQQALGQGPQFIFQYYEEEERQRGNFPDRFSGHQFPNYSSELNVNALLLGDSALYLCASRHRQNTGELFFGEGSRLTVL.

CDR3 residues: CASRIGTGNQPQHF. The CDR3 DNA follows: TGTGCCAGCAGGATTGGGACAGGGAATCAGCCCCAGCATTTT. The chain recombines TRBV6-1 with TRBJ1-5; TRBD1 agrees at 9 bases. This CDR3 has 14 amino acids. Germline V gene sequence: CDR1 MNHNS, CDR2 SASEGT. Losses at the gene ends were 6 bases for V and 4 bases for J; bases not matched to a gene: 4.

The genes are TRBV18 and TRBJ1-1; the D gene is possibly TRBD1 (5 bases). The CDR3 has 13 amino acids. Germline loops: CDR1 KGHSH, CDR2 LQKENI. V lost 11 bases and J lost 1, with 14 bases in between. The CDR3 spells CAGGQGPNTEAFF. CDR3 DNA sequence: TGTGCCGGTGGCCAGGGACCGAACACTGAAGCTTTCTTT.